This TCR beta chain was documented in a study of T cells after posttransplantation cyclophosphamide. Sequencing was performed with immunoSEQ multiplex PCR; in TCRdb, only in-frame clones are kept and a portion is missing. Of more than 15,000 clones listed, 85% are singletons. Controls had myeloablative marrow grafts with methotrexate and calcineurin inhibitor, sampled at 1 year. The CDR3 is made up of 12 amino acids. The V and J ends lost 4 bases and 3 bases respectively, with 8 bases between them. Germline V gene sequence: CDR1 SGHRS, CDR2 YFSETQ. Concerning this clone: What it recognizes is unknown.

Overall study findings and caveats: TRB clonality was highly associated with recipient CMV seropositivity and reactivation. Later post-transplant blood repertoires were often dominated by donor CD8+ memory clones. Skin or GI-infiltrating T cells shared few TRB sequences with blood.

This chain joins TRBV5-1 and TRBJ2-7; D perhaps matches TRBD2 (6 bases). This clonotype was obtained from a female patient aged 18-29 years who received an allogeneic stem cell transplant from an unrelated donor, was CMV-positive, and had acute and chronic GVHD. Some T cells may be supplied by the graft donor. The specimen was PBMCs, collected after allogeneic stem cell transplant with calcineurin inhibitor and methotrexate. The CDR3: CASSASVYEQYF. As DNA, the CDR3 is TGCGCCAGCAGCGCTAGCGTCTACGAGCAGTACTTC.